These 13 T cell receptor beta chains came from one sample sequenced in a study of cytomegalovirus exposure and HLA in healthy donors. 13 Jbeta primers and 60 Vbeta primers were used for the PCR. TCRdb keeps only in-frame clones here, not all; method: immunoSEQ multiplex PCR. In the table there are 85,000 to 100,000 clones, around 85% of which are singletons. The source material was PBMCs. These receptor sequences come from a girl aged 2 to 9 in good health and CMV-seropositive.

The table lists this clone with a count of one. V usage is TRBV5-1 and J usage is TRBJ2-1; no clear D. Trimming took off 3 bases at V and 0 bases at J, with 13 bases between the two ends. The CDR3 is 16 residues long. Germline values: CDR1 SGHRS, CDR2 YFSETQ. This chain's CDR3 is CASSSPPWSSYNEQFF. The DNA for the CDR3 is TGCGCCAGCAGCTCCCCCCCCTGGAGCTCCTACAATGAGCAGTTCTTC.

The genes are TRBV5-6 and TRBJ2-1; 11 bases are shared with TRBD2. There are 13 residues in the CDR3. The junction had 2 bases not matched to a gene; V was cut back by 2 bases and J by 10 bases. Germline CDR1 reads SGHDT; CDR2 reads YYEEEE. The CDR3 protein is CASSFGTSGEQFF. The CDR3 DNA reads TGTGCCAGCAGCTTCGGGACTAGCGGAGAGCAGTTCTTC.

The chain employs TRBV7-8 and TRBJ1-2; TRBD1 agrees at 10 bases. Germline values: CDR1 SGHVS, CDR2 FQNEAQ. J lost 4 bases, V lost 5 bases, and 19 bases had no gene match. The CDR3 spans 19 residues. The DNA of the CDR3 is TGTGCCAGCAGCCCGGAAATTCTAGCACCGGGACAGGGGATCTATGGCTACACCTTC. Protein: CASSPEILAPGQGIYGYTF.

This clone was counted only a few times. The chain is built from TRBV5-6 and TRBJ1-5, with D tentatively TRBD1 (5 bases). V lost 2 bases to trimming and J lost 3 bases, with 12 bases between them. The germline CDR1 and CDR2 sequences are SGHDT and YYEEEE. CDR3 length: 15 amino acids. The CDR3 DNA is TGTGCCAGCAGCTTTGGAACAGGTTACAATCAGCCCCAGCATTTT. As protein: CASSFGTGYNQPQHF.

The chain uses TRBV28 and TRBJ1-2; D is possibly TRBD1 (6 bases). The germline gives CDR1 MDHEN, CDR2 SYDVKM. The CDR3 has 12 amino acids. Trimming removed 6 bases at V and 6 bases at J, with 11 bases between. For the CDR3, the DNA is TGTGCCAGCAGCTTCGGACAGAATGGCTACACCTTC. It translates to CASSFGQNGYTF.

In this sample, this clone turned up a few times. This chain links TRBV19 with TRBJ2-7, with 9 bases identical to TRBD2. The V and J ends lost 5 bases and 4 bases, in that order; junction bases with no gene match: 3. From germline, CDR1 is LNHDA and CDR2 SQIVND (reference sequence). This CDR3 has 13 amino acids. The CDR3 protein is CASSASGVYEQYF. The CDR3 coding sequence is TGTGCCAGTAGTGCTAGCGGGGTATACGAGCAGTACTTC. Variable domain in full (rest from reference TRBV19 and TRBJ2-7): DGGITQSPKYLFRKEGQNVTLSCEQNLNHDAMYWYRQDPGQGLRLIYYSQIVNDFQKGDIAEGYSVSREKKESFPLTVTSAQKNPTAFYLCASSASGVYEQYFGPGTRLTVT.

V is TRBV19 and J is TRBJ2-2; 7 bases fit TRBD1. The CDR3 consists of 14 residues. The ends lost 5 bases at V and 6 bases at J; junction bases unmatched: 6. Germline V gene sequence: CDR1 LNHDA, CDR2 SQIVND (reference sequence). This CDR3 is CASSPGGQPGELFF. CDR3 nucleotides: TGTGCCAGTAGTCCAGGGGGACAGCCCGGGGAGCTGTTTTTT.

This chain links TRBV2 with TRBJ1-1, with no clear D. Per germline, CDR1 SNHLY and CDR2 FYNNEI. V was shortened by 3 bases and J by 1 base, with 6 bases between the two germline ends. The CDR3 has 13 residues. This chain's CDR3 is CASSDGPNTEAFF. The CDR3 region has the DNA TGTGCCAGCAGTGATGGCCCGAACACTGAAGCTTTCTTT.

The J gene is TRBJ2-6, the V gene TRBV2, with D perhaps matching TRBD2 (6 bases). CDR1 and CDR2 from the germline V gene are SNHLY and FYNNEI. The CDR3 contains 19 residues. V was cut by 5 bases and J by 2 bases, with 22 bases left in between. As DNA, the CDR3 is TGTGCCAGCAGTTTCGAAAGCTCCCCATGGGGGGCTGGGGCCAACGTCCTGACTTTC. This gives the protein CASSFESSPWGAGANVLTF.

The chain has TRBV5-1 and TRBJ2-7; TRBD2 aligns across 14 bases. Germline V lookup: CDR1 SGHRS, CDR2 YFSETQ. The CDR3 is 14 amino acids. Trimming took 4 bases from V and 6 from J; bases not matched to a gene: 3. The CDR3 loop reads CASSTGLAGGEQYF. CDR3 in DNA: TGCGCCAGCAGCACCGGACTAGCGGGAGGCGAGCAGTACTTC.

This clone showed up just once. V usage is TRBV27 and J usage is TRBJ1-2; TRBD1 agrees at 7 bases. V trimming: 5 bases; J trimming: 8 bases; junction bases outside the gene matches: 11. Germline CDR1 MNHEY, CDR2 SMNVEV (reference sequence). This CDR3 contains 14 residues. The CDR3 loop is CASSPRTGSWGYTF. CDR3 in DNA: TGTGCCAGCAGTCCAAGGACAGGATCTTGGGGCTACACCTTC.

V and J are TRBV4-3 and TRBJ1-2; tentative D call: TRBD1 (5 bases). Germline V gene sequence: CDR1 LGHNA, CDR2 YSLEER. The CDR3 spans 13 residues. V was clipped by 3 bases and J by 7 bases, with 12 bases between them. CDR3 loop: CASSQVDGGGYTF. In DNA form, the CDR3 reads TGCGCCAGCAGCCAGGTGGACGGGGGTGGCTACACCTTC.

The chain has TRBV5-1 and TRBJ2-7, with 7 bases lining up with TRBD2. V dropped 0 bases and J dropped 1; count of bases not matched to a gene: 7. The CDR3 runs to 16 residues. Germline assignment: CDR1 SGHRS and CDR2 YFSETQ. The CDR3 nucleotides read TGCGCCAGCAGCTTGGGGCCGTCTAGCGGATCCTACGAGCAGTACTTC. Residues: CASSLGPSSGSYEQYF.